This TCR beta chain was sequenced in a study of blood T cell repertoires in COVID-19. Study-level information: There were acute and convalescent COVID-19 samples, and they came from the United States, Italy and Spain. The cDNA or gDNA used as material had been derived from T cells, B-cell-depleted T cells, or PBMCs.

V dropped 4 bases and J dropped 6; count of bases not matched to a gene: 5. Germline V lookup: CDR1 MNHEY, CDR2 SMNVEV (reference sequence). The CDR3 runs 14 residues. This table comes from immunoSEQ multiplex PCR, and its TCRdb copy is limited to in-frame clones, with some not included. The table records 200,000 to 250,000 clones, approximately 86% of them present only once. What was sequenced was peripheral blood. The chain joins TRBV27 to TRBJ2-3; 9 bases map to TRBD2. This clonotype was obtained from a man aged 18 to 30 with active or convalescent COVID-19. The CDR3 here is CASSWRLAADTQYF. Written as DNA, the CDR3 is TGTGCCAGCAGTTGGAGACTAGCGGCGGATACGCAGTATTTT.